This passage covers 20 T cell receptor beta chains from one sample sequenced in a study of beta chain features in type 1 diabetes. Sequenced material consisted of expressed TCRB transcripts (all of the isolated RNA was reverse transcribed). Some clones are missing from TCRdb's copy, which holds only in-frame ones; the method was immunoSEQ multiplex PCR. Found here are under 950,000 clones, 15% to 20% of them singletons; the top ten hold around 0.02%. The sequenced material came from naive CD4+ T cells from blood. Source of these receptors: a woman under 30 in good health.

V usage is TRBV25-1 and J usage is TRBJ2-7; possible D gene TRBD2, 7 bases. CDR1 is MGHDK, CDR2 SYGVNS, per germline. The CDR3 sequence is 12 residues long. V was trimmed by 2 bases and J by 11 bases, leaving 13 bases between them. Here the CDR3 DNA reads TGTGCCAGCAGTGAACCTAAGGGGGGGGAGTACTTC. Translated: CASSEPKGGEYF.

This clone was observed a handful of times. The V and J genes are TRBV5-4 and TRBJ2-2; no clear D gene. Germline loops: CDR1 SGHNT, CDR2 YYREEE (reference sequence). Trimming pared 7 bases from V and 4 bases from J, leaving 8 bases between. There are 12 residues in the CDR3. CDR3 bases: TGTGCCAGCCGATTTATCACCGGGGAGCTGTTTTTT. Translating gives CASRFITGELFF.

The genes are TRBV5-8 and TRBJ1-1, with D possibly being TRBD1 (5 bases). V dropped 0 bases and J dropped 3 bases, with 9 bases sitting between them. Germline V gene data show CDR1 as SGHTS and CDR2 as YDEGEE. The CDR3 runs 14 residues. The CDR3 bases are TGTGCCAGCAGCTTGGGACAGACGTACACTGAAGCTTTCTTT. Encoded protein: CASSLGQTYTEAFF. Drawing the rest from reference TRBV5-8 and TRBJ1-1, the complete variable domain is EAGVTQSPTHLIKTRGQQATLRCSPISGHTSVYWYQQALGLGLQFLLWYDEGEERNRGNFPPRFSGRQFPNYSSELNVNALELEDSALYLCASSLGQTYTEAFFGQGTRLTVV.

There are a few counts of this clone. The chain joins TRBV4-3 to TRBJ2-6; 8 bases map to TRBD1. This CDR3 has 19 residues. The V segment lost 0 bases and the J segment 0 bases; nucleotides outside the gene matches: 7. Looked up from germline, CDR1 is LGHNA and CDR2 is YSLEER. As DNA, the CDR3 is TGCGCCAGCAGCCAAGATTATGGGACAGGACGCTCTGGGGCCAACGTCCTGACTTTC. Amino acids: CASSQDYGTGRSGANVLTF.

CDR3 in amino acids: CASSPDRAGAKNIQYF. Here the CDR3 DNA reads TGTGCCAGCAGCCCGGACAGGGCGGGAGCCAAAAACATTCAGTACTTC. The chain uses TRBV2 and TRBJ2-4, with 8 bases matching TRBD1. In germline, CDR1 is SNHLY, CDR2 FYNNEI. This CDR3 has 16 residues. After removal of 6 bases from V and 0 bases from J, the junction contained 7 bases not matched to a gene.

A few counts support this clone. This chain joins TRBV2 and TRBJ2-2, with 7 bases fitting TRBD1. Per the germline V gene, CDR1 is SNHLY and CDR2 is FYNNEI. The ends lost 7 bases at V and 0 bases at J; junction bases unmatched: 5. The CDR3 spans 15 residues. The CDR3 loop reads CASTETGTNTGELFF. The CDR3 nucleotides read TGTGCCAGCACTGAGACAGGGACGAACACCGGGGAGCTGTTTTTT. Filled out from reference TRBV2 and TRBJ2-2, the complete variable domain reads EPEVTQTPSHQVTQMGQEVILRCVPISNHLYFYWYRQILGQKVEFLVSFYNNEISEKSEIFDDQFSVERPDGSNFTLKIRSTKLEDSAMYFCASTETGTNTGELFFGEGSRLTVL.

The chain carries TRBV23-1 and TRBJ1-5; D gene unclear. TRBV23-1 is an ORF, and what it does is uncertain. The V gene lost 3 bases and the J gene lost 0 bases, with 6 bases spanning the gap. The CDR3 is made up of 14 amino acids. The CDR3 DNA is TGCGCCAGCAGTCAGTCAAATAGCAATCAGCCCCAGCATTTT. It encodes CASSQSNSNQPQHF.

V usage is TRBV5-4 and J usage is TRBJ1-6, with 8 nucleotides matching TRBD1. Per the germline V gene, CDR1 is SGHNT and CDR2 is YYREEE (reference sequence). V trimming: 4 bases; J trimming: 6 bases; junction bases outside the gene matches: 6. The CDR3 totals 15 residues. The CDR3 nucleotides read TGTGCCAGCAGCCTTCGACAGGGGCCTAATTCACCCCTCCACTTT. Protein sequence: CASSLRQGPNSPLHF.

The V gene is TRBV6-5, the J gene TRBJ2-6; no clear D gene. The germline CDR1 and CDR2 sequences are MNHEY and SVGAGI. Trimming left V 6 bases short and J 0 bases short, with 6 bases between. This CDR3 is 14 amino acids long. The CDR3 reads CASSPGSGANVLTF. In nucleotides, the CDR3 is TGTGCCAGCAGCCCGGGCTCTGGGGCCAACGTCCTGACTTTC.

This clone was detected only a few times. The rearrangement joins TRBV5-6 to TRBJ2-3, with a possible D match to TRBD1 (6 bases). V was clipped by 3 bases and J by 2 bases, with 10 bases between them. This CDR3 spans 14 amino acids. Germline CDR1 SGHDT, CDR2 YYEEEE. For the CDR3, the DNA is TGTGCCAGCAGCTGGGACATATCCACAGATACGCAGTATTTT. Protein: CASSWDISTDTQYF.

V usage is TRBV5-5 and J usage is TRBJ2-1; 8 bases line up with TRBD1. Losses at the gene ends were 5 bases for V and 4 bases for J; bases not matched to a gene: 8. Germline lookup yields CDR1 SGHKS and CDR2 YYEKEE (reference sequence). The CDR3 has 15 amino acids. The CDR3 region is CASRPAGQVYNEQFF. The CDR3 coding sequence is TGTGCCAGCAGACCCGCGGGACAGGTATACAATGAGCAGTTCTTC.

Note on this clone: This sample includes further DNA sequences coding for the same CDR3. The chain links TRBV10-3 to TRBJ1-3; the D is unclear. From germline, CDR1 is ENHRY and CDR2 SYGVKD. Trimming cost V 8 bases and J 1 base, with 9 bases left between them. The CDR3 covers 13 residues. The CDR3 spells CAISGISGNTIYF. The CDR3 coding sequence is TGTGCCATCTCTGGGATATCTGGAAACACCATATATTTT.

The rearrangement joins TRBV5-4 to TRBJ2-2, with TRBD2 as a possible D gene (6 bases). The CDR3 is made up of 16 amino acids. Germline V gene lookup returns CDR1 SGHNT and CDR2 YYREEE (reference sequence). V dropped 0 bases and J dropped 4 bases, with 13 bases sitting between them. The chain's CDR3 is CASSLALDGSTGELFF. CDR3 sequence (DNA): TGTGCCAGCAGCTTGGCCCTAGACGGGAGCACCGGGGAGCTGTTTTTT.

This chain uses TRBV18 with TRBJ1-4; D is undetermined. Between the trimmed V and J ends, which lost 3 bases and 8 bases, there was a span of 19 bases. The germline CDR1 and CDR2 sequences are KGHSH and LQKENI. This CDR3 region has 16 residues. DNA of the CDR3: TGTGCCAGCTCACCCACCACTGGATCGACGGGGGAAAAACTGTTTTTT. Its translation: CASSPTTGSTGEKLFF. The complete variable domain, with remaining parts taken from reference TRBV18 and TRBJ1-4, reads NAGVMQNPRHLVRRRGQEARLRCSPMKGHSHVYWYRQLPEEGLKFMVYLQKENIIDESGMPKERFSAEFPKEGPSILRIQQVVRGDSAAYFCASSPTTGSTGEKLFFGSGTQLSVL.

The chain joins TRBV10-3 to TRBJ1-1; 7 nucleotides align to TRBD1. Per germline, CDR1 ENHRY and CDR2 SYGVKD. Trimming took 10 bases from V and 3 from J; bases not matched to a gene: 8. This CDR3 is 13 amino acids long. CDR3 loop: CASRAQGDTEAFF. In DNA, the CDR3 is TGTGCCAGCAGGGCGCAGGGGGACACTGAAGCTTTCTTT.

This clone was seen more than once but under ten times. The chain couples TRBV5-1 to TRBJ1-4; 10 bases map to TRBD1. J lost 8 bases, V lost 5 bases, and 6 bases had no gene match. The length of the CDR3 is 14 residues. CDR1 SGHRS and CDR2 YFSETQ come from the germline V gene. The CDR3 DNA sequence: TGCGCCAGCAGTCTGACAGGGGGCAACGAAAAACTGTTTTTT. Translation gives CASSLTGGNEKLFF.

There are a few counts of this clone. V usage is TRBV23-1 and J usage is TRBJ2-5; no definite D call. TRBV23-1 is treated as an ORF (open reading frame) with a function not yet certain. This CDR3 spans 16 amino acids. Trimming removed 6 bases at V and 1 base at J, with 18 bases between. The DNA for the CDR3 is TGCGCCAGCAGCCAAACCCCAAACAGAACCCAAGAGACCCAGTACTTC. Translated: CASSQTPNRTQETQYF.

This clone was detected a few times. The chain is built from TRBV18 and TRBJ1-1; D not certain. CDR3 length: 14 amino acids. Deletions cut 0 bases from V and 1 base from J, with 6 bases between. Germline assignment: CDR1 KGHSH and CDR2 LQKENI. CDR3 residues: CASSPPFGNTEAFF. For the CDR3, the DNA is TGTGCCAGCTCACCACCTTTTGGGAACACTGAAGCTTTCTTT. Combining the CDR3 with reference TRBV18 and TRBJ1-1 gives the whole variable domain NAGVMQNPRHLVRRRGQEARLRCSPMKGHSHVYWYRQLPEEGLKFMVYLQKENIIDESGMPKERFSAEFPKEGPSILRIQQVVRGDSAAYFCASSPPFGNTEAFFGQGTRLTVV.

The genes are TRBV9 and TRBJ2-1, with 12 bases matching TRBD2. The CDR3 runs to 16 residues. Trimming at V came to 3 bases and at J to 2 bases, leaving 3 bases not matched to a gene. The germline V gene has CDR1 SGDLS and CDR2 YYNGEE. Written as DNA, the CDR3 is TGTGCCAGCAGCGCCCTAGCGGGAGGGACCTACAATGAGCAGTTCTTC. Amino acid sequence: CASSALAGGTYNEQFF.

This clone was found a few times. The V and J genes are TRBV21-1 and TRBJ2-2. TRBV21-1 is annotated as a pseudogene. The CDR3 totals 18 residues. This chain's CDR3 is CASSKVGLGVANTGELFF. The CDR3 nucleotides are TGTGCCAGCAGCAAAGTGGGGTTGGGGGTGGCGAACACCGGGGAGCTGTTTTTT.